The entry that follows covers one T cell receptor (beta chain) sequence. This entry comes from a study of blood T cell repertoires in COVID-19. Study at large: There were acute and convalescent COVID-19 samples, and they came from the United States, Italy and Spain. PBMCs, B-cell-depleted T cells, or T cells were the source of the cDNA or gDNA that made up the material.

In the authors' workflow: The assay estimated nucleated cells by amplifying reference gene primers. Sequencing used immunoSEQ multiplex PCR; TCRdb keeps in-frame clones, though not all of them. The D gene and trimming were derived from the DNA, and the V and J assignments and clone size from that table. The sample shows about 100,000 clones, about nine tenths of them seen only once. Sequenced material: peripheral blood. The receptor was isolated from a man between 50 and 59 years old with acute or convalescent COVID-19.

CDR3 loop: CASSLRTGGSETQYF. CDR3 nucleotides: TGTGCCAGCAGCTTGCGAACAGGGGGCTCGGAGACCCAGTACTTC. This rearrangement joins TRBV5-6 to TRBJ2-5; TRBD1 aligns across 9 bases. The V segment lost 1 base and the J segment 5 bases; nucleotides outside the gene matches: 6. The CDR3 consists of 15 residues. Germline V CDR1 and CDR2: SGHDT, YYEEEE. The whole variable domain, remainder taken from reference TRBV5-6 and TRBJ2-5, is DAGVTQSPTHLIKTRGQQVTLRCSPKSGHDTVSWYQQALGQGPQFIFQYYEEEERQRGNFPDRFSGHQFPNYSSELNVNALLLGDSALYLCASSLRTGGSETQYFGPGTRLLVL.